This TCR beta chain was sequenced for a study of T cell repertoires in aging, cancer and after chemotherapy. Background on the study: Donors were grouped into six age bands spanning 30 or younger through 70 or older.

The CDR3 contains 15 residues. Germline V gene lookup returns CDR1 SGHDT and CDR2 YYEEEE. Trimming took 3 bases from V and 1 from J; bases not matched to a gene: 4. Multiplex touch-down PCR with TRB-A/B primers amplified rearranged V-D-J TRB sequences. MiXCR, run by TCRdb on the multiplex PCR reads, gives a single entry per CDR3 protein. The table has about 600 distinct CDR3 sequences, approximately 30% seen once. TCR beta rearrangements were amplified from peripheral blood genomic DNA. Study-wide results and limits: In healthy donors, age-related TCR diversity loss mainly reflected lost richness.

Concerning this clonotype: Its antigen is still unknown.

The chain links TRBV5-6 to TRBJ2-5, with TRBD2 identical over 9 bases. This TCR derives from a human donor in good health. What was sequenced was blood. In nucleotides, the CDR3 is TGTGCCAGCAGCTCGCGGGAGGGGCCCCAAGAGACCCAGTACTTC. Translation gives CASSSREGPQETQYF.